The present T cell receptor (beta chain) was sequenced within a study of OX40 agonist ivuxolimab in advanced cancers. Across the study: Partial responses occurred in three patients (one hepatocellular carcinoma, two cutaneous melanoma).

Regarding this clone: The antigen remains unidentified.

This CDR3 comprises 16 residues. Losses at the gene ends were 4 bases for V and 0 bases for J; bases not matched to a gene: 4. CDR1 and CDR2 from the germline V gene are MGHDK and SYGVNS. Study-wide results and caveats: Researchers did not establish what antigens the expanded peripheral T cells target. Nonresponders, in some cases, also had low normalized T-cell clonal expansion.

TCRdb's table, derived via immunoSEQ multiplex PCR, lists solely in-frame clones and lacks some. The profile shows tens of thousands of clones, over 75% of them singletons. This chain connects TRBV25-1 to TRBJ2-1, with 9 bases lining up with TRBD1. This TCR was recovered from an adult with an advanced solid tumor such as melanoma, head and neck, liver or kidney cancer. The sample consisted of CD4+ or CD8+ T cells sorted from blood, taken in a trial of the OX40 agonist ivuxolimab. The CDR3 DNA reads as TGTGCCAGCAGTGGACAGGGGGTGCTCTCCTACAATGAGCAGTTCTTC. It encodes CASSGQGVLSYNEQFF.